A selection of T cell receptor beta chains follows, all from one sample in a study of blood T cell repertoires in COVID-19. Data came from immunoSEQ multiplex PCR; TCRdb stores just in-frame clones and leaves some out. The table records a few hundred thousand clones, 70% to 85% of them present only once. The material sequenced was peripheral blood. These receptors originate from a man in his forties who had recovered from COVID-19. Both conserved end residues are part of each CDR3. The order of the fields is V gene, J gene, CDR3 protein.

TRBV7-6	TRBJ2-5	CASSLRLAGNQETQYF
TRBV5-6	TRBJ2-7	CASSLDRGRSYEQYF
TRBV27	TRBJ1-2	CASSTETGANGYTF
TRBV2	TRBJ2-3	CASSGYRGRTDTQYF
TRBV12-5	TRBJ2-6	CASGLAGGGLNSGANVLTF
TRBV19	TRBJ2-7	CASSITRPLGTYEQYF
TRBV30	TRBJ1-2	CAWSVQTGLSYGYTF
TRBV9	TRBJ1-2	CASSRDRNYGYTF
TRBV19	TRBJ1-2	CASSILTGETYGYTF
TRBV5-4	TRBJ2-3	CASSLSGADTQYF
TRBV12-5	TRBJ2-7	CASAETRDYNYEQYF
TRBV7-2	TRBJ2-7	CASSFGTKGEQYF
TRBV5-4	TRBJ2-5	CASSPVWTSGSQETQYF
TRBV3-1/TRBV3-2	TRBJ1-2	CASSPGTGRYGYTF
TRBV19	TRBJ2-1	CASTWDRGHNEQFF
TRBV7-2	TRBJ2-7	CASSLEGGQVYEQYF
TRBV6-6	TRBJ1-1	CASSYPTQGTTEAFF
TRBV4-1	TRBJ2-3	CASSQGGLAGRTDTQYF
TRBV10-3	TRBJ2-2	CAISESGTGVGRELFF
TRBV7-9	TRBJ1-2	CASSSTGSGGYTF
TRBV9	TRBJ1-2	CASSARQAGRRYGYTF
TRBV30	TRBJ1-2	CAWSPDSRGYTF
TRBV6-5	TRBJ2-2	CASRSTGNTGELFF
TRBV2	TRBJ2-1	CASSVERSSYNEQFF
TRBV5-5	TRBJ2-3	CASSLYARGSTDTQYF
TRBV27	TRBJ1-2	CASSFLGFSGYTF
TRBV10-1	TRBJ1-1	CASRGQGATEAFF
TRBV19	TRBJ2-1	CASSTGLAGANEQFF
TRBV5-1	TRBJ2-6	CASSFGQGNSGANVLTF
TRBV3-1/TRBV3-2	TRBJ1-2	CASSQGHRGDYGYTF
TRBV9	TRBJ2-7	CASSVGRSSYEQYF
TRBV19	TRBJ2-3	CASSNESGGPSSTDTQYF
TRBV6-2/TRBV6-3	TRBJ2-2	CASSYSIRGKSTGELFF
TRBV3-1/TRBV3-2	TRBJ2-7	CASSQVRLAGYEQYF
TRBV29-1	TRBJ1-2	CSVGDRGFRGYTF
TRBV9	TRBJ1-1	CASSVEGRANTEAFF
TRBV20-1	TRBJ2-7	CSASPFREVLAGVSSYEQYF
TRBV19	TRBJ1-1	CASSIGTSEAFF
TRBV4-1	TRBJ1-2	CASSRQGRPDYGYTF
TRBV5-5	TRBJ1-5	CASSLGQPDSTNQPQHF
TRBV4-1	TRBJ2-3	CASSQDTRDTQYF
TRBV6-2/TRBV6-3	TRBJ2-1	CASSYTGGSYNEQFF
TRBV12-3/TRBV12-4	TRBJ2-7	CASSNKEGQYF
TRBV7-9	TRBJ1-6	CASSGDREDRGSPLHF
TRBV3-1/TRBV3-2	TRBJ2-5	CASSRVREETQYF
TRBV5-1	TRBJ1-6	CASSLDTGGSPLHF
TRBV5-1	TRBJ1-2	CASSLATGRLSYTF
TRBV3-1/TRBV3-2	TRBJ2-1	CASSQTTSGGAKYEQFF